The clone carrying this TCR beta chain was picked up many times. This specimen comes from a study of T cells in Graves' hyperthyroidism and ophthalmopathy. Study summary: Peripheral blood was taken when the disease was first diagnosed, before any treatment began.

Germline V gene data show CDR1 as SGDLS and CDR2 as YYNGEE. The CDR3 sequence is 13 residues long. The V end was cut by 4 bases, the J end by 4 bases, with 11 bases between. RNA transcripts gave rise to amplified TCR beta CDR3 regions. The HTBI primer set was used in a first-round RT-PCR of the TCR CDR3. TCRdb reprocessed the multiplex PCR reads via MiXCR and lists one record per CDR3 protein. Of under 300,000 distinct CDR3 sequences in the sample, 13% were seen once. The sequenced sample consisted of blood. The source of this sequence is a woman in her 30s with Graves' hyperthyroidism that later progressed to Graves' ophthalmopathy. The chain links TRBV9 to TRBJ1-1; D uncertain. The CDR3 region is CASSRSPGTEAFF. The CDR3 DNA follows: TGTGCCAGCAGCCGGTCGCCGGGCACTGAAGCTTTCTTT.